Here is one TCR beta chain with its context. Its specificity is unknown. CDR1 SQVTM and CDR2 ANQGSEA come from the germline V gene. The CDR3 is made up of 12 amino acids. The V gene lost 6 bases and the J gene lost 5 bases, with 13 bases spanning the gap. This specimen comes from a study of cytomegalovirus exposure and HLA in healthy donors. On the study more broadly: The same platform as the roughly 670 first-cohort repertoires was used for the 90 to 150 validation repertoires, a later analysis reported. Study-wide results and limits: Overall, approximately 150 TCR beta chains were annotated as cytomegalovirus-associated. Cytomegalovirus status, reportedly, was diagnosed with high specificity and sensitivity by the classifier.

Assay used: immunoSEQ multiplex PCR; TCRdb lists only in-frame clones, some missing. This table holds 150,000 to 200,000 clones, roughly 96% found once. This clonotype was obtained from a young woman in good health and CMV-seronegative. The sample was PBMCs. The chain is built from TRBV29-1 and TRBJ2-5; perhaps TRBD1 as D (5 bases). CDR3 DNA: TGCAGCGTCACGCAGGGTCAGGAGACCCAGTACTTC. Protein product: CSVTQGQETQYF. Full variable domain (remainder filled in from reference TRBV29-1 and TRBJ2-5): SAVISQKPSRDICQRGTSLTIQCQVDSQVTMMFWYRQQPGQSLTLIATANQGSEATYESGFVIDKFPISRPNLTFSTLTVSNMSPEDSSIYLCSVTQGQETQYFGPGTRLLVL.